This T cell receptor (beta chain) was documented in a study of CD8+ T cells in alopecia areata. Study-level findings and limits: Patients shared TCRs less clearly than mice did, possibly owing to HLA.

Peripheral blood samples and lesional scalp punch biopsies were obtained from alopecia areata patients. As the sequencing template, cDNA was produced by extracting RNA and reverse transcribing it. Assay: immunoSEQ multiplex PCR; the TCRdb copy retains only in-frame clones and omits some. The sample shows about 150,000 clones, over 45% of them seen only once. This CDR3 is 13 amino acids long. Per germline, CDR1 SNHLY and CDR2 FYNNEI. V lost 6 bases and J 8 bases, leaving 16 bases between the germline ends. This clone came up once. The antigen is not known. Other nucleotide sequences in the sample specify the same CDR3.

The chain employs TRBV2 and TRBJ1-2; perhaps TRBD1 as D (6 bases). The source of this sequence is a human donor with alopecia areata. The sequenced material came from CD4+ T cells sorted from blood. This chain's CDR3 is CASSEQGALGYTF. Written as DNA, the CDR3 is TGTGCCAGCAGCGAACAGGGTGCGCTCGGCTACACCTTC.